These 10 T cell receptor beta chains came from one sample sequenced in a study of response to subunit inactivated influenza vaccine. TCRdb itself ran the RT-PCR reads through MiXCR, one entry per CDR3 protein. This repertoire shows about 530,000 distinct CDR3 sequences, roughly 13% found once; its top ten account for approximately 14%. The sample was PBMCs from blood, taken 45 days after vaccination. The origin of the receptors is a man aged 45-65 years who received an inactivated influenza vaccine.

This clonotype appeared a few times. This chain's CDR3 is CASSGGTSTYEQFF. The CDR3 nucleotides are TGTGCCAGCAGCGGGGGGACTAGCACCTATGAGCAGTTCTTC. The chain joins TRBV7-6 to TRBJ2-1, with 9 bases lining up with TRBD2. The CDR3 covers 14 residues. V shed 5 bases, J shed 8 bases, and the junction held 7 bases outside the gene matches. Germline CDR1 reads SGHVS; CDR2 reads FNYEAQ.

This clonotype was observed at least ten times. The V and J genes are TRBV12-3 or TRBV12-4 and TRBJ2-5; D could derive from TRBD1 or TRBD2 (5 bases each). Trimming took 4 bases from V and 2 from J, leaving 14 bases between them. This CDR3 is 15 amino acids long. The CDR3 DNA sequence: TGTGCCAGCAGTTCCACCGGGACGGATCAAGAGACCCAGTACTTC. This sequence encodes CASSSTGTDQETQYF.

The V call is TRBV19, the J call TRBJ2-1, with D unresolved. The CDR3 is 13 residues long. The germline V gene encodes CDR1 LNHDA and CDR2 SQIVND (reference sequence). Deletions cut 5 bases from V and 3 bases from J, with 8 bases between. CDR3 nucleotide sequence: TGTGCCAGTAGTTCGTCTTACTACAATGAGCAGTTCTTC. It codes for CASSSSYYNEQFF.

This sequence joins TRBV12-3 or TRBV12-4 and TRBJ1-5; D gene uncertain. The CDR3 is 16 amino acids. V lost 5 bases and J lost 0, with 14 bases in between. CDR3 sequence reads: CASSTSGSASNQPQHF. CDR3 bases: TGTGCCAGCAGTACCTCCGGATCGGCTAGCAATCAGCCCCAGCATTTT.

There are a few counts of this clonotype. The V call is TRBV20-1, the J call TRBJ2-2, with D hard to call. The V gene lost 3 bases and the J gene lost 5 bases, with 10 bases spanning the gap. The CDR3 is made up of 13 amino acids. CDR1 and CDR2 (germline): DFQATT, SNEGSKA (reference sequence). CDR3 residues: CSARLQLTGELFF. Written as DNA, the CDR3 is TGCAGTGCTAGGTTACAGCTAACCGGGGAGCTGTTTTTT.

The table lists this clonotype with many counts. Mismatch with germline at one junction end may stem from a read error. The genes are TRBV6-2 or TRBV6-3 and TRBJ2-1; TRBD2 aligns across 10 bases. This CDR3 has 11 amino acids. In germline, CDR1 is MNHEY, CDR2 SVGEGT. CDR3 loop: CASSNSGGTLF. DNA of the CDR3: TGTGCCAGCAGCAATAGCGGGGGGACGCTCTTC.

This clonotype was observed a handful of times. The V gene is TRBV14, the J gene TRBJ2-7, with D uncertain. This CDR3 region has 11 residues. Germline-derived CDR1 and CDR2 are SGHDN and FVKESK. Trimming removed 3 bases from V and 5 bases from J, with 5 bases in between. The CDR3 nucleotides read TGTGCCAGCAGCCAGGCAGACGAGCAGTACTTC. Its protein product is CASSQADEQYF.

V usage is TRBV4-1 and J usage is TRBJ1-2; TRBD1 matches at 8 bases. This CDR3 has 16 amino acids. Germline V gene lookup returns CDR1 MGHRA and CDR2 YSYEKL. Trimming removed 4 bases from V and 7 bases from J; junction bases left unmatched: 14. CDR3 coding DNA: TGCGCCAGCAGCCCCACCAGGACAGGGATCGTCTCTGGCTACACCTTC. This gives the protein CASSPTRTGIVSGYTF.

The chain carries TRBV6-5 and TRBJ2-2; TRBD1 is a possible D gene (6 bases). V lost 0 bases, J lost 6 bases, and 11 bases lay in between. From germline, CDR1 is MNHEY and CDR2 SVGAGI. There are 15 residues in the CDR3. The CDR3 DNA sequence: TGTGCCAGCAGTTACTCGTACAGGGTTTCCGGGGAGCTGTTTTTT. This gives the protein CASSYSYRVSGELFF.

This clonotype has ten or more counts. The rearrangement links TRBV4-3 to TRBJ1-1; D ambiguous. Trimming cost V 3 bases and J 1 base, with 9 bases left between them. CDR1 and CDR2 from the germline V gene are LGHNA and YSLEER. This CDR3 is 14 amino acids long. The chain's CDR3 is CASSQAYRNTEAFF. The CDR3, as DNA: TGCGCCAGCAGCCAGGCATACAGGAACACTGAAGCTTTCTTT.